This passage covers 4 T cell receptor beta chains from one sample sequenced in a study of blood T cell repertoires in COVID-19. The assay was immunoSEQ multiplex PCR, and TCRdb's table has in-frame clones only and misses some. Here the sample spans about 140,000 clones, roughly nine tenths being singletons. The sample was peripheral blood. Receptors originate from a human donor in a cohort sampled during active COVID-19.

The chain carries TRBV4-3 and TRBJ1-2; D may be TRBD1 (5 bases). The CDR3 is made up of 15 amino acids. V was clipped by 4 bases and J by 4 bases, with 16 bases between them. The germline V gene encodes CDR1 LGHNA and CDR2 YSLEER. CDR3 in DNA: TGCGCCAGCAGCCTGATTCGGGGGTCTCCCTATGGCTACACCTTC. Protein product: CASSLIRGSPYGYTF.

This clone was counted a single time. This sequence joins TRBV10-3 and TRBJ2-5; TRBD1 matches 8 bases. V was pared by 0 bases and J by 1 base, with 1 base of the junction left unmatched. CDR1 ENHRY and CDR2 SYGVKD come from the germline V gene. This CDR3 has 15 residues. For the CDR3, the DNA is TGTGCCATCAGTGAGTCGGACAGGGCCCAAGAGACCCAGTACTTC. Residues: CAISESDRAQETQYF.

This chain uses TRBV4-1 with TRBJ2-1; D not resolved. The V gene's germline CDR1 is MGHRA and CDR2 YSYEKL. This CDR3 comprises 17 residues. Trimming removed 1 base from V and 0 bases from J, with 13 bases in between. CDR3 protein: CASSQGHTESSYNEQFF. The CDR3 region has the DNA TGCGCCAGCAGCCAAGGTCACACGGAGAGCTCCTACAATGAGCAGTTCTTC.

The V call is TRBV11-2, the J call TRBJ2-1; D gene uncertain. The CDR3 is made up of 17 amino acids. CDR1 is SGHAT and CDR2 is FQNNGV in the germline V gene. V lost 5 bases and J lost 0, with 17 bases in between. The CDR3 DNA reads as TGTGCCAGCAGCCTCAAGTCTGGTTGGAGCTCCTACAATGAGCAGTTCTTC. Protein: CASSLKSGWSSYNEQFF. Full variable domain (remainder filled in from reference TRBV11-2 and TRBJ2-1): EAGVAQSPRYKIIEKRQSVAFWCNPISGHATLYWYQQILGQGPKLLIQFQNNGVVDDSQLPKDRFSAERLKGVDSTLKIQPAKLEDSAVYLCASSLKSGWSSYNEQFFGPGTRLTVL.